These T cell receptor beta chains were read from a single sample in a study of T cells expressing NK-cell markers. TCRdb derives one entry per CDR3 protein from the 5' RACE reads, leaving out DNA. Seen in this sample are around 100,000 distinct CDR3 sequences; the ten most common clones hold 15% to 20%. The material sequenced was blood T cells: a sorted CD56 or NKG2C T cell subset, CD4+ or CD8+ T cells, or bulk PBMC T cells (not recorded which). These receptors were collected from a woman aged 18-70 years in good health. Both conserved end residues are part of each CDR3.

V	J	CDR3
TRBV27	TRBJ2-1	CASSLSDGDNEQFF
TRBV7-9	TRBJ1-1	CAITWGYTEAFF
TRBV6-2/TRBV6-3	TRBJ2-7	CASSPRRDGFYEQYF
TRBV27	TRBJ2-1	CASSLWTSGSNEQFF
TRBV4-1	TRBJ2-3	CASSQVQGGLSTDTQYF
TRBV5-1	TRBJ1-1	CASSGDYSSPSEAFF
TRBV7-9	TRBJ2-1	CASRMRDIRYNEQFF
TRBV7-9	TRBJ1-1	CASSPQGVGRNTEAFF
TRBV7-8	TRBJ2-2	CASSSLLAGVLNTGELFF
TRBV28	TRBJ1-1	CASSWDSNISNTEAFF
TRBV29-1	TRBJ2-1	CSVSQGDRNEQFF
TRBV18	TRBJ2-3	CASSPPSSTDTQYF
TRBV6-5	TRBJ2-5	CASSYPDSGPQETQYF
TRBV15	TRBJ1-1	CATSNRTGGLGTFF
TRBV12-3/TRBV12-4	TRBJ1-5	CATQSGPGGNQPQHF
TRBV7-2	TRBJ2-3	CASSTHRGSDTQYF
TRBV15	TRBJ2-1	CATSRHYNEQFF
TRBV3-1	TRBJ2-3	CASSQPTSGSGGTQYF
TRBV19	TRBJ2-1	CASSIGAGAYNEQFF
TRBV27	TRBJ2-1	CASTPGGLIYNEQFF
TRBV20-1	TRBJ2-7	CSARGGYYEQYF
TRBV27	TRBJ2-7	CASSGSSGPAYEQYF
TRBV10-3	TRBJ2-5	CATRTGHYQETQYF